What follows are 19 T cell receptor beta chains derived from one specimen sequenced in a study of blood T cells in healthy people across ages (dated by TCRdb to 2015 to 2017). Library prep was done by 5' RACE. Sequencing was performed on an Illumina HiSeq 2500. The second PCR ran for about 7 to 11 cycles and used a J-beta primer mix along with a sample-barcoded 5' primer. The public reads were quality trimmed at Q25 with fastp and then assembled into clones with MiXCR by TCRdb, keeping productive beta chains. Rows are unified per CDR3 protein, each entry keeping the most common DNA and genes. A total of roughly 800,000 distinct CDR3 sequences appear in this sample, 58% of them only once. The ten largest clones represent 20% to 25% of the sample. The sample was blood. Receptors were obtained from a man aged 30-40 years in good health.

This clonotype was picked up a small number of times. The CDR3 protein is CASSQGTGVFYEQYF. CDR3 bases: TGCGCCAGCAGCCAAGGGACAGGAGTTTTTTACGAGCAGTACTTC. The chain links TRBV4-3 to TRBJ2-7, with 7 bases that match TRBD1. Germline loops: CDR1 LGHNA, CDR2 YSLEER. Unmatched junction bases numbered 7, after V lost 1 base and J lost 4 bases. The CDR3 spans 15 residues.

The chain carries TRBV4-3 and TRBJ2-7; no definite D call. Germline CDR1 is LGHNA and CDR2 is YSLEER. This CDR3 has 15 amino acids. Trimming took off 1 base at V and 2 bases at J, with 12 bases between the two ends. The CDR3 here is CASSQGPAEPYEQYF. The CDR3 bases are TGCGCCAGCAGCCAAGGTCCGGCAGAGCCCTACGAGCAGTACTTC.

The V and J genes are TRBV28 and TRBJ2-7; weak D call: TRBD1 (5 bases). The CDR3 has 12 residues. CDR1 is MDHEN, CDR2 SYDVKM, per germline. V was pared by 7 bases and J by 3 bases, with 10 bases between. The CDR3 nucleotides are TGTGCCAGCACAGGGCGTATCTACGAGCAGTACTTC. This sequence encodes CASTGRIYEQYF.

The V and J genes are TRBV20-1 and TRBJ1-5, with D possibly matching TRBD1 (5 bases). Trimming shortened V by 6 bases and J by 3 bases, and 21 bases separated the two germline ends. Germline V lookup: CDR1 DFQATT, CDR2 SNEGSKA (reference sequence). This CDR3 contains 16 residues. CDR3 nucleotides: TGCAGTGCCCCCGACCCGGGGCCTACGATCAATCAGCCCCAGCATTTT. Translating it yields CSAPDPGPTINQPQHF.

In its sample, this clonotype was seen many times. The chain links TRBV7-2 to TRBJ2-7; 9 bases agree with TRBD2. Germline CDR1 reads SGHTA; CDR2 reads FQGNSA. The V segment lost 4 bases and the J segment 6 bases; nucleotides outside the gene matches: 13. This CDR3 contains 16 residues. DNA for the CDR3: TGTGCCAGCAGCTATTCCGTCAGCGGGGGGACGGGCGAGCAGTACTTC. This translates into CASSYSVSGGTGEQYF.

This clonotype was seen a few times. In nucleotides, the CDR3 is TGTGCCAGCAGCTCATTGTGGGGGACCCAGTACTTC. This codes for CASSSLWGTQYF. The chain is built from TRBV7-6 and TRBJ2-7; D remains ambiguous. The assigned J gene may be wrong: the sequence end matches TRBJ2-5 better. The CDR3 has 12 residues. CDR1 and CDR2 from the germline V gene are SGHVS and FNYEAQ.

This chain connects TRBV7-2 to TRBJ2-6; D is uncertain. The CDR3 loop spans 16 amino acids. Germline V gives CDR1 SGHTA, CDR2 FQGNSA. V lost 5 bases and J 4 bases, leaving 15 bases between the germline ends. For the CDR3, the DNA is TGTGCCAGCAGCCCGCCCCACCAATCCGGGGCCAACGTCCTGACTTTC. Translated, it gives CASSPPHQSGANVLTF.

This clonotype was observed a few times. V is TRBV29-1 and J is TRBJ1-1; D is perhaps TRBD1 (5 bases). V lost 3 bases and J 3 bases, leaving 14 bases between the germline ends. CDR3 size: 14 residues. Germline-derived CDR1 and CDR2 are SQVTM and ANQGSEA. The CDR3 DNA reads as TGCAGCGTTGAGGGACCGGAGATGTACACTGAAGCTTTCTTT. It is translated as CSVEGPEMYTEAFF.

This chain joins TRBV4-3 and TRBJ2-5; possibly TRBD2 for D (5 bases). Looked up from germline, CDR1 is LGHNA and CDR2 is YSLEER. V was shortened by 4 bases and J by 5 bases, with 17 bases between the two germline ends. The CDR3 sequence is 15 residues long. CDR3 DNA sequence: TGCGCCAGCAGCCCTAACGGGAAGGGAATGGAGACCCAGTACTTC. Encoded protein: CASSPNGKGMETQYF.

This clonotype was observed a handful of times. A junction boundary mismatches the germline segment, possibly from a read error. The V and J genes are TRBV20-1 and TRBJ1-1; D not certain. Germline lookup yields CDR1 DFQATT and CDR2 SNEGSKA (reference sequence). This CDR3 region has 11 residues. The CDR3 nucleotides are TGCAGTGCTGGAGATAACACTGAAGCTTTCTTT. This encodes CSAGDNTEAFF.

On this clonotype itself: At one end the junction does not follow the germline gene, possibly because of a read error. Here the CDR3 reads CASSVAYNEQFF. CDR3 coding DNA: TGTGCCAGCAGCGTAGCGTACAATGAACAGTTCTTC. The chain carries TRBV9 and TRBJ2-1; no definite D call. The CDR3 totals 12 residues. Germline V lookup: CDR1 SGDLS, CDR2 YYNGEE. The full variable domain, with the rest looked up from reference TRBV9 and TRBJ2-1, is DSGVTQTPKHLITATGQRVTLRCSPRSGDLSVYWYQQSLDQGLQFLIQYYNGEERAKGNILERFSAQQFPDLHSELNLSSLELGDSALYFCASSVAYNEQFFGPGTRLTVL.

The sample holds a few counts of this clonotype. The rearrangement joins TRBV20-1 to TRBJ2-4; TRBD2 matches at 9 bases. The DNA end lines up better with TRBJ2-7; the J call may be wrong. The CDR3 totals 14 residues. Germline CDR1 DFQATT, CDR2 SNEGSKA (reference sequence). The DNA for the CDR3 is TGCAGTGCTTCGGGTAATAGCGGGAGCTCCGAGCAGTACTTC. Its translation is CSASGNSGSSEQYF.

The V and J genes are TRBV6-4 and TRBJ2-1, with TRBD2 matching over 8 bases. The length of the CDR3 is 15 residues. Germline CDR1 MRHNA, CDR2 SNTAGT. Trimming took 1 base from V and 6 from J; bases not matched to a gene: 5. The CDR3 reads CASSDFAGGGNEQFF. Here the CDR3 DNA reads TGTGCCAGCAGTGACTTTGCGGGAGGTGGCAATGAGCAGTTCTTC.

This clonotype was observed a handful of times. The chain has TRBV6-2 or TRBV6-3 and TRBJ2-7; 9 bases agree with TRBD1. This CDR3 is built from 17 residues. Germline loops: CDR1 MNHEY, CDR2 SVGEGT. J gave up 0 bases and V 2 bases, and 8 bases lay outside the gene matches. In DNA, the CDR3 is TGTGCCAGCAGTTACCCCCAGAGGACAGGGGACTCCTACGAGCAGTACTTC. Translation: CASSYPQRTGDSYEQYF.

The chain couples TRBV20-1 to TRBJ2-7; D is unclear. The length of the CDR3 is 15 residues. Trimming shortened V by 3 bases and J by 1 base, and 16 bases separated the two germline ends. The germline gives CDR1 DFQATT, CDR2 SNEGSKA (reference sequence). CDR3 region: CSASRRAKVSYEQYF. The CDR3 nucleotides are TGCAGTGCTAGTCGTCGGGCTAAAGTTTCCTACGAGCAGTACTTC.

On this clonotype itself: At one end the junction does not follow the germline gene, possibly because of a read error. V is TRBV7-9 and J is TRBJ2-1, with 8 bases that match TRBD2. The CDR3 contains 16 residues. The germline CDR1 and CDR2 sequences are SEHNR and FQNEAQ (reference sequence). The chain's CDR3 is CTSSPGLAGTYNEQFF. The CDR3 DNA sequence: TGTACCAGCAGTCCGGGGCTAGCGGGTACCTACAATGAGCAGTTCTTC.

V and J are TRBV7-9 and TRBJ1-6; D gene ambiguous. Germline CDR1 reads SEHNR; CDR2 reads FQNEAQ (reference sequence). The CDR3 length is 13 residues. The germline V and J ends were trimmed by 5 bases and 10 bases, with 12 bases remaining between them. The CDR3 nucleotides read TGTGCCAGCAGCCCAGAGGCGGGATCACCCCTCCACTTT. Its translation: CASSPEAGSPLHF. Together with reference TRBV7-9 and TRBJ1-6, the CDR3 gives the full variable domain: DTGVSQNPRHKITKRGQNVTFRCDPISEHNRLYWYRQTLGQGPEFLTYFQNEAQLEKSRLLSDRFSAERPKGSFSTLEIQRTEQGDSAMYLCASSPEAGSPLHFGNGTRLTVT.

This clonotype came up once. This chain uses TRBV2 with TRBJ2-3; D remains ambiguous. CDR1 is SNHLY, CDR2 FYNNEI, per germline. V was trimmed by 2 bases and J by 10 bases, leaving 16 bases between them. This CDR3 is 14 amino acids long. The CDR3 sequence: CASSESLSSGAQYF. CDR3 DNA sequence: TGTGCCAGCAGTGAATCTTTATCCTCTGGTGCGCAGTATTTT. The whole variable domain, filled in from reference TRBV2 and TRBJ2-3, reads EPEVTQTPSHQVTQMGQEVILRCVPISNHLYFYWYRQILGQKVEFLVSFYNNEISEKSEIFDDQFSVERPDGSNFTLKIRSTKLEDSAMYFCASSESLSSGAQYFGPGTRLTVL.

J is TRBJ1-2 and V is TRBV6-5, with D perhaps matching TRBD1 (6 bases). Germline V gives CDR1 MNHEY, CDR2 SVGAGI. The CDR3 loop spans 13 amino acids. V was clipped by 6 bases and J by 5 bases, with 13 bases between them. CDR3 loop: CASRTDSLYGYTF. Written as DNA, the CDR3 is TGTGCCAGCAGGACGGACAGCCTATATGGCTACACCTTC.